This T cell receptor (beta chain) was observed in a study of CD8 T cells in ankylosing spondylitis. Study observations and caveats: Typical of ankylosing spondylitis blood, it appeared, was a TCR beta motif of about eight highly homologous variants. Disease-linked clones reportedly showed significant enrichment in matched ankylosing spondylitis synovial fluid. Existing reports had already noted some motif variants in reactive arthritis synovial fluid and blood.

Ten or more counts support this clonotype. Its specificity is not known. TCRdb reprocessed the 5' RACE reads via MiXCR and lists one record per CDR3 protein. The sample has 390,000 or so distinct CDR3 sequences, about 22% seen once; the top ten hold about 15%. The V gene lost 2 bases and the J gene lost 6 bases, with 4 bases spanning the gap. The germline V gene has CDR1 SQVTM and CDR2 ANQGSEA. This CDR3 is 11 amino acids long. Sequenced sample: blood, either unsorted or a sorted T cell fraction (not recorded which). The J gene is TRBJ2-2, the V gene TRBV29-1, with D uncertain. The source is a male donor with ankylosing spondylitis. The CDR3, as DNA: TGCAGCGTTGAAACCGCCGGGGAGCTGTTTTTT. Its protein product is CSVETAGELFF.